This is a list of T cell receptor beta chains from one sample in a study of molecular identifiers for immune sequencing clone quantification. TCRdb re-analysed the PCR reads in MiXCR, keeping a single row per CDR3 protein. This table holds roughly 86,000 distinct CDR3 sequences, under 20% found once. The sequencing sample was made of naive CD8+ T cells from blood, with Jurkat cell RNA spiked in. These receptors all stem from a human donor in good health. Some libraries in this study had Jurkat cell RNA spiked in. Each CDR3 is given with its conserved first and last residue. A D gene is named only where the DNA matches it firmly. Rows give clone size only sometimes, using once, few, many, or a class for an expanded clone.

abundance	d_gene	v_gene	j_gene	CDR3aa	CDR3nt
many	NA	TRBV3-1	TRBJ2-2	CASSPEGGGRPTGELFF	TGTGCCAGCAGCCCAGAAGGAGGGGGCCGGCCCACCGGGGAGCTGTTTTTT
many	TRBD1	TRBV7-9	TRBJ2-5	CASSLTGGQETQYF	TGTGCCAGCAGCTTAACAGGGGGCCAAGAGACCCAGTACTTC
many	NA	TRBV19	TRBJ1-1	CASSMGGVTEAFF	TGTGCCAGTAGTATGGGGGGGGTCACTGAAGCTTTCTTT
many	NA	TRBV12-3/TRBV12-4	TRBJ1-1	CASSSGATEAFF	TGTGCCAGCAGTTCAGGGGCCACTGAAGCTTTCTTT
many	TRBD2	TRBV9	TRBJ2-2	CASSAGLVPGELFF	TGTGCCAGCAGCGCGGGACTAGTGCCCGGGGAGCTGTTTTTT
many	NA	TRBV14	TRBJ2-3	CASSQGQISTDTQYF	TGTGCCAGCAGCCAAGGACAGATAAGCACAGATACGCAGTATTTT
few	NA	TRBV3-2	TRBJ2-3	CASRTGHDRTSGVRCTDTQYF	TGTGCCAGCAGAACGGGACATGATAGGACTAGCGGGGTGCGTTGCACAGATACGCAGTATTTT
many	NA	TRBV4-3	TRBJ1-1	CASSQDPAGSGTREAFF	TGCGCCAGCAGCCAAGATCCAGCCGGATCGGGGACCCGTGAAGCTTTCTTT
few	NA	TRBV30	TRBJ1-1	CAWSPGQGNTEAFF	TGTGCCTGGAGTCCCGGGCAGGGGAACACTGAAGCTTTCTTT
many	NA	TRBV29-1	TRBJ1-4	CSVGTGMNEKLFF	TGCAGCGTTGGTACTGGGATGAATGAAAAACTGTTTTTT
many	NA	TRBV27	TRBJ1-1	CASSLTGGRAEAFF	TGTGCCAGCAGTTTAACGGGGGGGAGGGCTGAAGCTTTCTTT
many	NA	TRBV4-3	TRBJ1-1	CASSQDQGRGYEAFF	TGCGCCAGCAGCCAAGATCAGGGGCGAGGGTATGAAGCTTTCTTT
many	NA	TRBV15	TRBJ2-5	CATSRDLGQQETQYF	TGTGCCACCAGCAGAGATCTGGGGCAGCAAGAGACCCAGTACTTC
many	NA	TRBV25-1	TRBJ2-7	CASSNTYEQYF	TGTGCCAGCAGTAACACCTACGAGCAGTACTTC
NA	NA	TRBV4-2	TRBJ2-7	CASSQGQSLSYEQYF	TGTGCCAGCAGCCAAGGACAGTCTTTGTCCTACGAGCAGTACTTC
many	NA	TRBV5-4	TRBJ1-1	CASSSGLEDITEAFF	TGTGCCAGCAGCTCGGGGCTTGAGGATATCACTGAAGCTTTCTTT
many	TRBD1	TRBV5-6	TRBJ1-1	CASSWGGQGAAEAFF	TGTGCCAGCAGCTGGGGGGGACAGGGAGCGGCTGAAGCTTTCTTT
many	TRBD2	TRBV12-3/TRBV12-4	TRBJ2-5	CASSPVAGGPSETQYF	TGTGCCAGCAGCCCCGTAGCGGGGGGGCCATCAGAGACCCAGTACTTC
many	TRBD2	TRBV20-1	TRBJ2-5	CSARGLAGGPVQETQYF	TGCAGTGCTAGGGGCCTAGCGGGGGGGCCGGTCCAAGAGACCCAGTACTTC
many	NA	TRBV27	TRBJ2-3	CASSLLGADTQYF	TGTGCCAGCAGTTTACTTGGGGCAGATACGCAGTATTTT
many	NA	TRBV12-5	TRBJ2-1	CASGLSRPEQFF	TGTGCTAGTGGTTTATCAAGACCTGAGCAGTTCTTC
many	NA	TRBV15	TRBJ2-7	CATSRARGAIAYF	TGTGCCACCAGCAGAGCTAGGGGGGCCATCGCGTACTTC
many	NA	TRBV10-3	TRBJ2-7	CAISESQGLTYEQYF	TGTGCCATCAGTGAGTCCCAGGGACTCACCTACGAGCAGTACTTC
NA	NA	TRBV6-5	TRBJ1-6	CASSYSMANRNSPLHF	TGTGCCAGCAGTTACTCGATGGCCAATCGGAATTCACCCCTCCACTTT
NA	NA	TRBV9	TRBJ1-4	CASSVAPPPNEKLFF	TGTGCCAGCAGCGTAGCCCCCCCCCCGAATGAAAAACTGTTTTTT
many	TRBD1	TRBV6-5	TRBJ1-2	CASSYGRGQGVYGYTF	TGTGCCAGCAGTTACGGGAGGGGACAGGGGGTTTACGGCTACACCTTC
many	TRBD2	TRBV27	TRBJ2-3	CASSFLEGLAGDTQYF	TGTGCCAGCAGTTTCTTAGAAGGACTAGCGGGAGATACGCAGTATTTT
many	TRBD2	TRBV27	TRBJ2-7	CASSLAGGPYEQYF	TGTGCCAGCAGCCTCGCGGGGGGTCCCTACGAGCAGTACTTC
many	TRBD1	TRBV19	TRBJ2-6	CASSIDGTGSGANVLTF	TGTGCCAGTAGTATAGATGGGACAGGCTCTGGGGCCAACGTCCTGACTTTC
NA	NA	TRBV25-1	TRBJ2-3	CASSDVRASTDTQYF	TGTGCCAGCAGTGATGTACGGGCAAGCACAGATACGCAGTATTTT
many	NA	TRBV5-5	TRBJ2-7	CASRLGISIELSEYEQYF	TGTGCCAGCAGGTTGGGAATATCTATCGAGTTATCGGAGTACGAGCAGTACTTC
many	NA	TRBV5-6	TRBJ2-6	CASSLSYRSGANVLTF	TGTGCCAGCAGCTTGTCCTACAGATCTGGGGCCAACGTCCTGACTTTC
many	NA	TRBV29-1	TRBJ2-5	CSASDTQETQYF	TGCAGCGCCTCTGACACCCAAGAGACCCAGTACTTC
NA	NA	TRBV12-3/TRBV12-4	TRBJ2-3	CASSNRHGGTDTQYF	TGTGCCAGCAGCAACCGGCACGGTGGCACAGATACGCAGTATTTT
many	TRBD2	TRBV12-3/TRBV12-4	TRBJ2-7	CASSASGKRFGQYF	TGTGCCAGCAGTGCTAGCGGGAAAAGATTTGGGCAGTACTTC
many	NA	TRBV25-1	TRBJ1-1	CASSVGNTEAFF	TGTGCCAGCAGTGTGGGCAACACTGAAGCTTTCTTT
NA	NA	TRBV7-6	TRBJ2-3	CASSPLTSARTDTQYF	TGTGCCAGCAGCCCCCTTACCAGCGCACGCACAGATACGCAGTATTTT
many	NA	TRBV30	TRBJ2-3	CAWSLGGGTDTQYF	TGTGCCTGGAGTCTCGGAGGGGGGACAGATACGCAGTATTTT
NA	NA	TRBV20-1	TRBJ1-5	CSAPTFGDGTSNQPQHF	TGCAGTGCTCCGACCTTCGGGGACGGGACATCCAATCAGCCCCAGCATTTT
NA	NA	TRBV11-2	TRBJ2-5	CAIKRRETQYF	TGTGCCATCAAGAGGAGAGAGACCCAGTACTTC